The source of this TCR beta chain is a study of CXCR3-negative and CXCR3-positive naive CD8 T cells. The CDR3 runs 12 residues. 5' RACE with UMI labels generated the TRB cDNA libraries. Following a re-call of the 5' RACE reads, TCRdb has one entry per CDR3 protein and lacks DNA. In total, the table holds about 120,000 distinct CDR3 sequences. The chain employs TRBV21-1 and TRBJ1-2. TRBV21-1 is marked as a pseudogene. This receptor was taken from a human donor in good health. Some clones in this sample may be carry-over from other donors' samples. The sample consisted of naive CXCR3- CD8+ T cells from blood. Subset here: CD45RO-CCR7+CD27+CD95- naive CD8+ T cells lacking CXCR3 (TNR3-). The CDR3 region is CASSKGRGGYTF.